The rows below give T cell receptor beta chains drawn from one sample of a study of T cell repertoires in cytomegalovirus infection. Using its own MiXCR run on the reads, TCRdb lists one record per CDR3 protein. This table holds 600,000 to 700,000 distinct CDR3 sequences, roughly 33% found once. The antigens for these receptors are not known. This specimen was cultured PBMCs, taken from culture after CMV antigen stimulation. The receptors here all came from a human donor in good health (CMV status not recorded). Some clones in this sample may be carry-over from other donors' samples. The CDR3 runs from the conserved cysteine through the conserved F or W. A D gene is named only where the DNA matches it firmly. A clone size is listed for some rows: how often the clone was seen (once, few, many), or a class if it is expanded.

CASSLNSRWQSNEKLFF,TGTGCCAGCAGCTTGAATTCACGGTGGCAAAGTAATGAAAAACTGTTTTTT,TRBJ1-4,-,TRBV5-8,-
CASSQDSTGDQPQHF,TGTGCCAGCAGCCAAGATTCCACAGGGGATCAGCCCCAGCATTTT,TRBJ1-5,TRBD1,TRBV4-2,-
CSAWTPNTEAFF,TGCAGTGCATGGACACCGAACACTGAAGCTTTCTTT,TRBJ1-1,-,TRBV20-1,-
CASSPLQGEGTEAFF,TGTGCCAGCAGCCCTCTGCAGGGTGAGGGCACTGAAGCTTTCTTT,TRBJ1-1,-,TRBV7-9,once
CASTRGLFYGYTF,TGTGCCAGTACCCGAGGGCTGTTCTATGGCTACACCTTC,TRBJ1-2,-,TRBV19,many
CASSPLAGAAYEQYF,TGTGCCAGCAGCCCTTTAGCGGGAGCGGCCTACGAGCAGTACTTC,TRBJ2-7,TRBD2,TRBV7-8,few
CASSGGGEGEQFF,TGTGCCAGCAGCGGGGGGGGAGAGGGGGAGCAGTTCTTC,TRBJ2-1,TRBD2,TRBV7-8,-
CASSLELPEQYF,TGTGCCAGCAGCTTAGAGCTACCCGAGCAGTACTTC,TRBJ2-7,-,TRBV7-8,-
CASSRTTRSGELFF,TGCGCCAGCAGCCGCACAACTAGGTCCGGGGAGCTGTTTTTT,TRBJ2-2,-,TRBV4-1,-
CSARTKEKRTGEF,TGCAGTGCTAGAACCAAAGAGAAAAGGACAGGAGAGTTT,TRBJ1-1,TRBD1,TRBV20-1,-
CASSLGGLSSTDTQYF,TGTGCCAGCAGCTTGGGAGGACTGTCTAGCACAGATACGCAGTATTTT,TRBJ2-3,-,TRBV7-2,many
CASSLVRQPGKQYF,TGTGCCAGCAGCTTAGTGAGACAGCCCGGGAAGCAGTACTTC,TRBJ2-7,-,TRBV7-8,few
CASSTTLAGAYNEQFF,TGTGCCAGCAGCACTACTCTAGCGGGAGCCTACAATGAGCAGTTCTTC,TRBJ2-1,TRBD2,TRBV11-2,many
CASSTNIGLAGDSYEQYF,TGTGCCAGCAGCACAAACATCGGACTAGCGGGAGACTCCTACGAGCAGTACTTC,TRBJ2-7,TRBD2,TRBV7-2,-
CKGDGYTF,TGCAAGGGGGATGGCTACACCTTC,TRBJ1-2,-,TRBV20-1,-
CASSSIGSASYNEQFF,TGTGCCAGCAGTTCCATCGGGAGCGCGTCCTACAATGAGCAGTTCTTC,TRBJ2-1,-,TRBV7-8,-
CASSYEKSGYTF,TGTGCCAGCAGTTACGAGAAGAGTGGCTACACCTTC,TRBJ1-2,-,TRBV6-2/TRBV6-3,-
CASRRMVQDDSPLHF,TGCGCCAGCCGTCGGATGGTACAGGACGATTCACCCCTCCACTTT,TRBJ1-6,-,TRBV5-1,few
CASSLAARLEAFF,TGTGCCAGCAGCTTAGCGGCGCGACTCGAAGCTTTCTTT,TRBJ1-1,-,TRBV7-8,-
CATSRGQSGPYGYTF,TGTGCCACCAGCAGGGGACAGTCTGGCCCTTATGGCTACACCTTC,TRBJ1-2,TRBD1,TRBV15,-
CASSLEWVQGKLTKKAFF,TGTGCCAGCAGCTTAGAGTGGGTACAGGGAAAGCTAACGAAAAAAGCTTTCTTT,TRBJ1-1,-,TRBV7-2,-
CASSRGPSLTDTQYF,TGTGCCAGCAGCCGCGGGCCTTCTCTCACAGATACGCAGTATTTT,TRBJ2-3,-,TRBV7-2,few
CATSRPRHLLYGEQFF,TGTGCCACCAGCAGGCCCCGGCACCTGTTGTATGGTGAGCAGTTCTTC,TRBJ2-1,-,TRBV15,few
CASSSGQLSNQPQHF,TGTGCCAGCAGCTCCGGACAGCTTAGCAATCAGCCCCAGCATTTT,TRBJ1-5,-,TRBV7-8,-
CATKLVGQGTNEKLFF,TGTGCCACCAAGTTGGTAGGGCAGGGGACTAATGAAAAACTGTTTTTT,TRBJ1-4,-,TRBV28,-
CASSKRQATNEKLFF,TGTGCCAGCAGTAAGAGACAAGCAACTAATGAAAAACTGTTTTTT,TRBJ1-4,-,TRBV12-3/TRBV12-4,once
CASSEGLAGGGDTDTQYF,TGTGCCAGCAGCGAAGGACTAGCGGGGGGGGGGGACACAGATACGCAGTATTTT,TRBJ2-3,TRBD2,TRBV3-1,few
CASSQVRDTGELFF,TGCGCCAGCAGCCAAGTCAGAGACACCGGGGAGCTGTTTTTT,TRBJ2-2,-,TRBV4-1,few
CASSLRVGASNQPQHF,TGTGCCAGCAGCTTAAGGGTTGGTGCGTCAAATCAGCCCCAGCATTTT,TRBJ1-5,-,TRBV7-2,many
CATSRDSYGRGVGETQYF,TGTGCCACCAGCAGAGATTCCTACGGGAGAGGGGTAGGGGAGACCCAGTACTTC,TRBJ2-5,-,TRBV15,once
CASSLLKIGRSTDTQYF,TGTGCCAGCAGTTTACTCAAGATCGGTCGTAGCACAGATACGCAGTATTTT,TRBJ2-3,-,TRBV7-4,-
CASSRTGEDEAFF,TGTGCCAGCAGCCGGACAGGGGAGGATGAAGCTTTCTTT,TRBJ1-1,TRBD1,TRBV7-9,few
CASSIGGTHQETQYF,TGTGCCAGTAGTATAGGAGGGACACACCAAGAGACCCAGTACTTC,TRBJ2-5,-,TRBV19,few
CANSPSDARYGYTF,TGTGCCAACAGCCCTTCGGATGCACGGTATGGCTACACCTTC,TRBJ1-2,-,TRBV7-2,-
CSAVQGPGNTIYF,TGCAGTGCTGTACAGGGACCTGGAAACACCATATATTTT,TRBJ1-3,-,TRBV20-1,-
CASSYRDPSTDTQYF,TGTGCCAGCAGTTATCGGGACCCTAGCACAGATACGCAGTATTTT,TRBJ2-3,-,TRBV6-5,-
CASSQDRLQESQYF,TGCGCCAGCAGCCAAGATAGGCTCCAAGAGAGCCAGTACTTC,TRBJ2-5,-,TRBV4-1,-
CASALGQPSTDTQYF,TGTGCTAGTGCCTTAGGACAACCTAGCACAGATACGCAGTATTTT,TRBJ2-3,-,TRBV12-5,-
CASSTTSGPYEQYF,TGTGCCAGCAGCACTACTAGCGGACCATACGAGCAGTACTTC,TRBJ2-7,TRBD2,TRBV3-1,-
CASSISGVNEQFF,TGTGCCAGCAGCATTTCGGGAGTCAATGAGCAGTTCTTC,TRBJ2-1,-,TRBV7-9,-
CASSQDIGGTRRYNEQFF,TGCGCCAGCAGCCAAGATATAGGCGGAACCCGAAGGTACAATGAGCAGTTCTTC,TRBJ2-1,-,TRBV4-3,few
CASSMEQGGRGYQPQHF,TGTGCCAGTAGTATGGAACAGGGAGGTAGGGGATATCAGCCCCAGCATTTT,TRBJ1-5,-,TRBV19,few
CASSFPGGAGGPGFRADTQYF,TGTGCCAGCAGCTTCCCGGGGGGAGCGGGAGGGCCTGGGTTTCGGGCAGATACGCAGTATTTT,TRBJ2-3,TRBD2,TRBV7-2,few
CASSLLTGMRTDTQYF,TGTGCCAGCAGTTTACTAACAGGGATGAGAACAGATACGCAGTATTTT,TRBJ2-3,-,TRBV27,few
CASSIGGGGQPQHF,TGTGCCAGTAGTATAGGGGGGGGCGGTCAGCCCCAGCATTTT,TRBJ1-5,-,TRBV19,few
CASSQYGTGGTYEQYF,TGTGCCAGCAGTCAATACGGGACAGGGGGTACCTACGAGCAGTACTTC,TRBJ2-7,TRBD1,TRBV12-3/TRBV12-4,-
CASRPRTDNQPQHF,TGTGCCAGCAGACCTAGGACGGATAATCAGCCCCAGCATTTT,TRBJ1-5,-,TRBV6-2/TRBV6-3,few
CASSLVSGSVYNEQFF,TGTGCCAGCAGCTTAGTGAGCGGGAGCGTCTATAATGAGCAGTTCTTC,TRBJ2-1,TRBD2,TRBV7-2,few
CASSPPLASGANVLTF,TGTGCCAGCTCCCCCCCGCTCGCGTCTGGGGCCAACGTCCTGACTTTC,TRBJ2-6,-,TRBV18,-
CAISDFRSEQFF,TGTGCCATCAGTGACTTCCGAAGTGAGCAGTTCTTC,TRBJ2-1,-,TRBV10-3,-
CASRTSGGNNEQFF,TGTGCCAGCAGAACTAGCGGGGGCAACAATGAGCAGTTCTTC,TRBJ2-1,TRBD2,TRBV3-1,-
CASSLTTERQPQHF,TGTGCCAGCAGTTTAACTACGGAAAGGCAGCCCCAGCATTTT,TRBJ1-5,-,TRBV12-3/TRBV12-4,once
CASSLEQPYTEAFF,TGTGCCAGCAGCTTAGAACAGCCGTACACTGAAGCTTTCTTT,TRBJ1-1,-,TRBV7-2,few
CASSPTGLDYGYTF,TGTGCCAGCAGCCCGACAGGGTTAGACTATGGCTACACCTTC,TRBJ1-2,TRBD1,TRBV7-6,few